The TCR beta chain under discussion was sequenced for a study of shared clonotypes between healthy human individuals. This CDR3 has 20 amino acids. With 2 bases clipped from V and 5 bases from J, the junction kept 16 bases outside the gene matches. The germline V gene has CDR1 SGHRS and CDR2 YFSETQ. Sequencing used immunoSEQ multiplex PCR; TCRdb keeps in-frame clones, though not all of them. Counted here are 2.3 million or so clones, about 92% occurring once; the ten biggest clones make up 0.39%. Material: naive CD4+ T cells from PBMCs. Specified subset: CD45RA+ positively selected. This clonotype was obtained from a man aged 18-30 years in good health. Some clones in this sample may be carry-over from other donors' samples. The chain recombines TRBV5-1 with TRBJ2-1; 13 bases are a match to TRBD2. The CDR3 spells CASSLNPGLAGPTPHNEQFF. CDR3 bases: TGCGCCAGCAGCTTAAACCCGGGACTAGCGGGACCAACACCCCACAATGAGCAGTTCTTC.